The present T cell receptor (beta chain) was sequenced within a study of cytomegalovirus exposure and HLA in healthy donors. As for the study in general: An earlier analysis found some 100 million unique TCR beta sequences from approximately 170 million T cells.

PCR employed 60 Vbeta and 13 Jbeta primers. This table comes from immunoSEQ multiplex PCR, and its TCRdb copy is limited to in-frame clones, with some not included. The sample has fewer than 150,000 clones, around 80% seen once; the top ten hold about 4.3%. Findings and limits, study-wide: A reported reduction in N-insertions relative to the roughly 610-donor mean was seen in an Asian-associated ancestry cluster in a later analysis. The classifier reportedly diagnosed cytomegalovirus status with high specificity and sensitivity. In a later analysis, TCR beta V- and J-gene trimming showed a link to a missense DCLRE1C variant.

Germline-derived CDR1 and CDR2 are SGHRS and YFSETQ. This CDR3 is 14 amino acids long. The V gene lost 0 bases and the J gene lost 4 bases, with 9 bases spanning the gap. Note on this clone: Its antigen is currently unknown.

The chain combines TRBV5-1 with TRBJ2-3; D is undetermined. This clonotype originated in a man aged 25-40 years in good health. What was sequenced was PBMCs. CDR3 residues: CASSLGQAPDTQYF. DNA of the CDR3: TGCGCCAGCAGCTTGGGACAAGCCCCAGATACGCAGTATTTT.